The entry below gives a single T cell receptor (beta chain) sequence along with its context. Antigen unknown. Assay used: immunoSEQ multiplex PCR; TCRdb lists only in-frame clones, some missing. The data hold more than 140,000 clones, with nearly 80% observed a single time. The data were obtained in a study of PD-1 blockade in classical Hodgkin lymphoma. Study observations and caveats: Although disease activity or prior therapy may be involved, causes of the repertoire differences remain undefined. Lower baseline TCR diversity was reported for newly diagnosed patients than for healthy donors. Patients who responded completely had about the same baseline diversity as newly diagnosed patients.

All trial patients relapsed after autologous stem cell transplantation. Trimming pared 4 bases from V and 2 bases from J, leaving 8 bases between. The CDR3 contains 13 residues. CDR1 MDHEN and CDR2 SYDVKM come from the germline V gene. The receptor was isolated from a human donor with classical Hodgkin lymphoma. The chain employs TRBV28 and TRBJ2-5; D remains ambiguous. Sequences were derived from peripheral blood mononuclear cells (PBMCs), sampled before the second cycle of nivolumab. CDR3 DNA sequence: TGTGCCAGCAGTTCACCACTACAAGAGACCCAGTACTTC. Amino acid sequence: CASSSPLQETQYF.